This T cell receptor (beta chain) was retrieved from a study of blood T cell repertoires in COVID-19. Generated by immunoSEQ multiplex PCR, the TCRdb table keeps only in-frame clones and is missing some. Of a few hundred thousand clones listed, around 87% are singletons. This CDR3 has 13 residues. V shed 7 bases and J 10 bases; nucleotides not matched to a gene: 6. The chain has TRBV12-3 or TRBV12-4 and TRBJ1-6, with 8 bases identical to TRBD1. This TCR was recovered from a woman aged 60-75 years with COVID-19, enrolled during active disease. Sequencing was carried out using peripheral blood. The DNA for the CDR3 is TGTGCCAGCACCAAGACAGGGGAATCACCCCTCCACTTT. Its protein product is CASTKTGESPLHF.